Listed below are T cell receptor beta chains from one sample, sequenced in a study of blood T cell repertoires in COVID-19. Method: immunoSEQ multiplex PCR; TCRdb's copy keeps in-frame clones and lacks some. The sample has some 48,000 clones, about 78% seen once. The source material was PBMCs or T cells enriched from blood (not recorded which). The source of these receptors is a woman aged 45-59 years with acute COVID-19. Each CDR3 is given with its conserved first and last residue.

J	V	CDR3
TRBJ1-2	TRBV20-1	CSARDQGGYTF
TRBJ1-4	TRBV6-5	CASSSGLLSEKLFF
TRBJ1-2	TRBV10-3	CAISADSSGYGYTF
TRBJ1-2	TRBV2	CASQRGNYGYTF
TRBJ1-2	TRBV10-1	CASSVFPSYGYTF
TRBJ2-7	TRBV18	CASSPPPGYEQYF
TRBJ2-2	TRBV30	CAWGLLVGELFF
TRBJ1-5	TRBV5-1	CASSPTGTGQPQHF
TRBJ1-1	TRBV19	CASSPGTEAFF
TRBJ1-1	TRBV6-2/TRBV6-3	CASSSMGQGNTEAFF
TRBJ2-3	TRBV18	CASSVTVQTGTDTQYF
TRBJ1-2	TRBV5-1	CASSLGVSGGYGYTF
TRBJ1-1	TRBV18	CASSPQPKEGGAFF
TRBJ1-4	TRBV6-5	CASRTGGGGEKLFF
TRBJ2-2	TRBV7-3	CASSLAGRADTGELFF
TRBJ1-5	TRBV20-1	CSASNRGHNQPQHF
TRBJ1-1	TRBV11-2	CASTPGPFETEAFF
TRBJ2-5	TRBV30	CAWRPGGETQYF
TRBJ2-3	TRBV5-1	CASSTAQGGTDTQYF
TRBJ1-2	TRBV11-2	CASSMDRRTYGYTF
TRBJ2-7	TRBV12-5	CASGLVLPDRAREQYF
TRBJ1-2	TRBV19	CASTRDRGYYGYTF
TRBJ2-1	TRBV3-1/TRBV3-2	CASSQGYPAEQFF
TRBJ1-1	TRBV5-1	CASSSRAGAQPTEAFF
TRBJ1-1	TRBV3-1/TRBV3-2	CASSQRQGAGTEAFF
TRBJ1-2	TRBV7-8	CASSSPTGNYGYTF
TRBJ2-1	TRBV21-1	CASSRIGARLNEQFF
TRBJ2-5	TRBV5-1	CASSSGTSGRLQETQYF
TRBJ1-1	TRBV9	CASSSRRDTEAFF
TRBJ2-5	TRBV11-3	CASSLHAGDVETQYF
TRBJ2-7	TRBV3-1/TRBV3-2	CASSGLGGRGEQYF
TRBJ1-3	TRBV5-8	CASSYDRSSGNTIYF
TRBJ1-1	TRBV29-1	CSVGPSQGLNTEAFF
TRBJ1-4	TRBV28	CASGTGPNEKLFF
TRBJ1-3	TRBV6-1	CASSEVYRGNPGNTIYF
TRBJ1-3	TRBV5-1	CASSRDRSGNTIYF
TRBJ1-3	TRBV18	CASSSRTGALMDTIYF
TRBJ1-5	TRBV27	CASRTGGASNQPQHF
TRBJ2-5	TRBV11-2	CASSSPGLQETQYF
TRBJ1-2	TRBV6-5	CASSSPRDKNYGYTF
TRBJ2-7	TRBV7-2	CASSLSGTGYEQYF
TRBJ1-1	TRBV11-2	CASSLGLGGAFF
TRBJ1-5	TRBV19	CASWTVHSNQPQHF
TRBJ1-6	TRBV11-3	CASSPRGINSPLHF
TRBJ1-2	TRBV10-3	CAISETGNYGYTF
TRBJ2-2	TRBV18	CASSPRGFTGELFF
TRBJ1-1	TRBV7-3	CASSLLTGSGYTEAFF
TRBJ1-1	TRBV10-3	CAISREMNTEAFF
TRBJ2-7	TRBV20-1	CSASPGQPYEQYF